A selection of T cell receptor beta chains follows, all from one sample in a study of control samples from healthy donors and cancer patients. Profiling relied on immunoSEQ multiplex PCR, and the TCRdb table lists in-frame clones only, not all of them. In the table there are roughly 58,000 clones, over 75% of which are singletons. Specimen: PBMCs. The receptors were gathered from an older woman with lung cancer. CDR3s include the opening cysteine and the closing phenylalanine or tryptophan. Each record gives: D gene, clone size, J gene, V gene, CDR3 length, CDR3 DNA, CDR3 protein. A D gene is named only where the DNA matches it firmly. Clone size is not always given. Where it is, it says once, few, many or a class for expanded clones.

. | once | TRBJ2-2 | TRBV5-8 | 15 | TGTGCCAGCAGGTTCCATCTAGGGGGAACCGGGGAGCTGTTTTTT | CASRFHLGGTGELFF
TRBD1 | . | TRBJ1-1 | TRBV28 | 16 | TGTGCCAGCAGTCCCATAGGGACAGGGATGAGCACTGAAGCTTTCTTT | CASSPIGTGMSTEAFF
TRBD1 | . | TRBJ1-1 | TRBV27 | 18 | TGTGCCAGCAGTTTAAGGGAGGGGGCACGGCTCAGGGGCACTGAAGCTTTCTTT | CASSLREGARLRGTEAFF
. | . | TRBJ2-6 | TRBV2 | 15 | TGTGCCAGCAGCGCCCAGAACCCTGGGGCCAACGTCCTGACTTTC | CASSAQNPGANVLTF
. | . | TRBJ1-1 | TRBV19 | 15 | TGTGCCAGTAGTTCTCAAACACAGGGATACACTGAAGCTTTCTTT | CASSSQTQGYTEAFF
. | . | TRBJ1-2 | TRBV27 | 16 | TGTGCCAGCAGTTCCTTGGGACCGCGGGCTAACTATGGCTACACCTTC | CASSSLGPRANYGYTF
. | . | TRBJ1-2 | TRBV5-1 | 14 | TGCGCCAGCAGCCCCAGCCGGGGAAGCTATGGCTACACCTTC | CASSPSRGSYGYTF
. | . | TRBJ2-7 | TRBV5-4 | 15 | TGTGCCAGCAGCCTAATAGGGACGGAATCCTACGAGCAGTACTTC | CASSLIGTESYEQYF
. | . | TRBJ2-7 | TRBV5-1 | 15 | TGCGCCAGCAGCTTAACGGGGGCCTCCCCCTACGAGCAGTACTTC | CASSLTGASPYEQYF
. | . | TRBJ2-5 | TRBV5-1 | 14 | TGCGCCAGCAGCTTCACTGGAAAGGAAGAGACCCAGTACTTC | CASSFTGKEETQYF